This TCR beta chain was recovered during a study of early T cells in non-severe SARS-CoV-2 infection. Study overall: The input, bulk RNA from unsorted whole blood, was sequenced, and chains were unpaired. The study, taken as a whole, reports: Private and CD4 specificities were missed by VDJdb matching, skewed to anti-spike CD8.

This clonotype was detected ten times or more. What it binds is not known. The CDR3 has 16 residues. V was pared by 6 bases and J by 6 bases, with 21 bases between. The germline V gene has CDR1 LNHDA and CDR2 SQIVND (reference sequence). Unique molecular identifiers were attached to individual cDNA molecules. One entry per CDR3 protein, called by TCRdb with MiXCR from the 5' RACE reads. This table has over 30,000 distinct CDR3 sequences, 7% to 7.5% appearing once. The receptor's source is an adult who was a healthcare worker with PCR-confirmed SARS-CoV-2 infection or an uninfected control (not recorded which). This chain connects TRBV19 to TRBJ1-5; D is unresolved. Sequenced material: whole blood, taken at baseline. The CDR3 protein is CASRTSGSIARQPQHF. The CDR3 bases are TGTGCCAGTAGGACCTCCGGGAGCATAGCACGTCAGCCCCAGCATTTT.